The 27 T cell receptor beta chains in this list originate from one sample, sequenced in a study of T cell repertoires in cytomegalovirus infection. TCRdb used MiXCR to reprocess the reads, holding one entry per CDR3 protein. The table lists around 450,000 distinct CDR3 sequences, approximately 31% of them singletons. The sample was PBMCs. These receptors all come from a human donor in good health (CMV status not recorded). Some clones in this sample may be carry-over from other donors' samples.

This chain links TRBV5-6 with TRBJ1-6; 9 nucleotides match TRBD1. The CDR3 loop spans 16 amino acids. With V trimmed by 2 bases and J by 10 bases, 10 bases remained unmatched. Germline V gene data show CDR1 as SGHDT and CDR2 as YYEEEE. The CDR3 loop reads CASSLAGTGKGSPLHF. DNA for the CDR3: TGTGCCAGCAGCTTAGCGGGGACAGGGAAGGGGTCACCCCTCCACTTT.

This clonotype was found once. V and J are TRBV9 and TRBJ1-2; no definite D call. Germline V gene lookup returns CDR1 SGDLS and CDR2 YYNGEE. The CDR3 has 14 residues. V was shortened by 0 bases and J by 6 bases, with 12 bases between the two germline ends. CDR3 residues: CASSVAPEGDGYTF. The CDR3 DNA follows: TGTGCCAGCAGCGTAGCTCCAGAAGGAGATGGCTACACCTTC.

The chain carries TRBV29-1 and TRBJ1-1, with D hard to call. Trimming removed 4 bases from V and 0 bases from J, with 6 bases in between. Per the germline V gene, CDR1 is SQVTM and CDR2 is ANQGSEA. The CDR3 sequence is 12 residues long. CDR3 residues: CSVGIMNTEAFF. In DNA form, the CDR3 reads TGCAGCGTTGGCATCATGAACACTGAAGCTTTCTTT.

At least ten counts were recorded for this clonotype. This chain uses TRBV11-2 with TRBJ2-7; 8 positions match TRBD1. The germline CDR1 and CDR2 sequences are SGHAT and FQNNGV. The CDR3 loop spans 15 amino acids. V shed 1 base, J shed 7 bases, and the junction held 9 bases outside the gene matches. The CDR3 nucleotides read TGTGCCAGCAGCTTAGGAGACAGGGGCGAAAAGGAGCAGTACTTC. Protein sequence: CASSLGDRGEKEQYF.

This clonotype was observed a few times. The gene calls are TRBV2 and TRBJ2-3; 9 bases are shared with TRBD2. The CDR3 is 19 amino acids. With V trimmed by 3 bases and J by 0 bases, 13 bases remained unmatched. Germline values: CDR1 SNHLY, CDR2 FYNNEI. The CDR3 loop reads CASSDPYLAGASSTDTQYF. The DNA of the CDR3 is TGTGCCAGCAGTGACCCTTATTTAGCGGGGGCCTCTAGCACAGATACGCAGTATTTT.

Comment on this clonotype: A much larger clone differs by one base, so this may be a read error. This chain links TRBV12-3 or TRBV12-4 with TRBJ2-2, with D perhaps matching TRBD2 (6 bases). V lost 4 bases and J lost 6, with 15 bases in between. There are 15 residues in the CDR3. The CDR3, as DNA: TGTGCCAGCAGTTCTCGGGCGGGGTCCCCCGGGGAGCTGTTTTTT. Protein: CASSSRAGSPGELFF.

CDR3 in amino acids: CASSLSPSSTDTQYF. The DNA for the CDR3 is TGTGCCAGCAGCTTATCTCCGAGTAGCACAGATACGCAGTATTTT. The chain uses TRBV7-2 and TRBJ2-3; D unclear. The CDR3 runs 15 residues. Germline loops: CDR1 SGHTA, CDR2 FQGNSA. The V end lost 2 bases, the J end lost 0 bases, and 9 bases lay between the germline ends.

This clonotype has only a few counts. This chain uses TRBV7-8 with TRBJ1-5; D gene ambiguous. From germline, CDR1 is SGHVS and CDR2 FQNEAQ. The CDR3 sequence is 15 residues long. The ends were cut back, 1 base at V and 0 bases at J, with 7 bases in the middle. The DNA of the CDR3 is TGTGCCAGCAGCTTAGGAGTTTATAGCAATCAGCCCCAGCATTTT. Translated, it gives CASSLGVYSNQPQHF.

This clonotype was counted many times. The V and J genes are TRBV7-8 and TRBJ2-5; unclear D gene. V was clipped by 0 bases and J by 1 base, with 9 bases between them. There are 15 residues in the CDR3. Germline V gives CDR1 SGHVS, CDR2 FQNEAQ. The CDR3, as DNA: TGTGCCAGCAGCTTAGCAGGTTTTGGCCAAGAGACCCAGTACTTC. As protein: CASSLAGFGQETQYF.

This clonotype was seen only a few times. V usage is TRBV7-9 and J usage is TRBJ2-7; weak D call: TRBD1 (7 bases). This CDR3 contains 15 residues. Per germline, CDR1 SEHNR and CDR2 FQNEAQ (reference sequence). V was cut by 6 bases and J by 0 bases, with 15 bases left in between. CDR3 loop: CASSPTGTLSYEQYF. DNA of the CDR3: TGTGCCAGCAGTCCGACAGGGACTCTCTCCTACGAGCAGTACTTC.

To note about this clonotype: One base away lies a much larger clone, so this may be a sequencing read error. V gene TRBV7-2 combines with J gene TRBJ1-4; possibly TRBD1 for D (6 bases). Germline loops: CDR1 SGHTA, CDR2 FQGNSA. The CDR3 sequence is 15 residues long. CDR3 region: CASSYGGSYNDKLFF. CDR3 DNA sequence: TGTGCCAGCAGCTATGGGGGCAGCTATAATGACAAACTGTTTTTT.

V gene TRBV7-2 combines with J gene TRBJ2-5, with 10 bases lining up with TRBD1. Germline V gene data show CDR1 as SGHTA and CDR2 as FQGNSA. V shed 6 bases, J shed 6 bases, and the junction held 10 bases outside the gene matches. CDR3 length: 15 amino acids. CDR3 loop: CASRPNWTGGKTQYF. In nucleotides, the CDR3 is TGTGCCAGCAGACCTAACTGGACAGGGGGGAAGACCCAGTACTTC. The full variable domain, with the rest looked up from reference TRBV7-2 and TRBJ2-5, is GAGVSQSPSNKVTEKGKDVELRCDPISGHTALYWYRQSLGQGLEFLIYFQGNSAPDKSGLPSDRFSAERTGGSVSTLTIQRTQQEDSAVYLCASRPNWTGGKTQYFGPGTRLLVL.

CDR3 loop: CATSAEAGTGELFF. The CDR3 bases are TGTGCCACCAGTGCTGAAGCAGGGACCGGGGAGCTGTTTTTT. V usage is TRBV24-1 and J usage is TRBJ2-2, with D possibly TRBD1 on 5 matching bases. Trimming left V 5 bases short and J 5 bases short, with 11 bases between. The CDR3 spans 14 residues. Germline V gene lookup returns CDR1 KGHDR and CDR2 SFDVKD.

Only a few counts were recorded for this clonotype. The chain carries TRBV7-9 and TRBJ1-1, with a weak D call TRBD1 (6 bases). This CDR3 comprises 11 residues. The V end was cut by 5 bases, the J end by 11 bases, with 12 bases between. The germline V gene has CDR1 SEHNR and CDR2 FQNEAQ (reference sequence). In nucleotides, the CDR3 is TGTGCCAGCAGCGCGGACAGAGACGCTTTCTTT. Translation: CASSADRDAFF.

This clonotype has a single count. The chain recombines TRBV6-5 with TRBJ1-6; D is unclear. Germline CDR1 is MNHEY and CDR2 is SVGAGI. V lost 5 bases to trimming and J lost 7 bases, with 18 bases between them. CDR3 length: 16 amino acids. CDR3 sequence: CASSSLRSAINSPLHF. CDR3 sequence (DNA): TGTGCCAGCAGTAGTCTCCGATCAGCCATCAATTCACCCCTCCACTTT.

The table lists this clonotype with many counts. The chain links TRBV7-9 to TRBJ2-5; possible D gene TRBD2, 7 bases. Trimming shortened V by 4 bases and J by 4 bases, and 16 bases separated the two germline ends. The CDR3 spans 15 residues. CDR1 is SEHNR, CDR2 FQNEAQ, per germline (reference sequence). The CDR3 region is CASSSPAGASETQYF. In DNA, the CDR3 is TGTGCCAGCAGCTCGCCCGCGGGGGCCTCAGAGACCCAGTACTTC.

The chain carries TRBV4-1 and TRBJ1-2, with D unresolved. The V and J ends lost 1 base and 0 bases respectively, with 9 bases between them. CDR3 length: 15 residues. CDR1 and CDR2 from the germline V gene are MGHRA and YSYEKL. In DNA form, the CDR3 reads TGCGCCAGCAGCCAAGGATACGGAACTAACTATGGCTACACCTTC. Its translation: CASSQGYGTNYGYTF.

This clonotype has at least ten counts. This chain joins TRBV7-6 and TRBJ2-5; TRBD2 matches at 7 bases. The CDR3 totals 14 residues. Germline V gene data show CDR1 as SGHVS and CDR2 as FNYEAQ. The J segment lost 5 bases and the V segment lost 4 bases, leaving 7 bases of the junction unmatched. The CDR3 here is CASSYSAGGETQYF. The CDR3 coding sequence is TGTGCCAGCAGCTATAGTGCCGGGGGGGAGACCCAGTACTTC.

Turning to this clonotype: A much larger clonotype is one base distant, so this may be a read error. The chain combines TRBV7-2 with TRBJ2-4, with 8 positions matching TRBD2. This CDR3 has 17 amino acids. In germline, CDR1 is SGHTA, CDR2 FQGNSA. The CDR3 sequence is CASSLALSGGAKHIQYF. DNA of the CDR3: TGTGCCAGCAGCTTAGCGTTGAGCGGGGGAGCCAAACACATTCAGTACTTC. Supplemented by reference TRBV7-2 and TRBJ2-4, the full variable domain reads GAGVSQSPSNKVTEKGKDVELRCDPISGHTALYWYRQSLGQGLEFLIYFQGNSAPDKSGLPSDRFSAERTGGSVSTLTIQRTQQEDSAVYLCASSLALSGGAKHIQYFGAGTRLSVL.

Points on this clonotype: An end of the junction does not agree with germline; a read error may underlie this. The rearrangement joins TRBV6-6 to TRBJ1-5, with no clear D. The CDR3 has 15 amino acids. Germline V gene sequence: CDR1 MNHNY, CDR2 SVGAGI (reference sequence). In DNA form, the CDR3 reads TGTGCCTGCAGTTACGGCAGCCTTCAAAATCAGCCCCAGCATTTT. Translated: CACSYGSLQNQPQHF.

This clonotype was counted many times. V gene TRBV7-2 combines with J gene TRBJ2-2; no reliable D call. Trimming removed 2 bases from V and 0 bases from J, with 7 bases in between. The CDR3 contains 15 residues. Germline-derived CDR1 and CDR2 are SGHTA and FQGNSA. CDR3 protein: CASSLMPTNTGELFF. As DNA, the CDR3 is TGTGCCAGCAGCTTAATGCCAACGAACACCGGGGAGCTGTTTTTT. Combining the CDR3 with reference TRBV7-2 and TRBJ2-2 gives the whole variable domain GAGVSQSPSNKVTEKGKDVELRCDPISGHTALYWYRQSLGQGLEFLIYFQGNSAPDKSGLPSDRFSAERTGGSVSTLTIQRTQQEDSAVYLCASSLMPTNTGELFFGEGSRLTVL.

The chain combines TRBV18 with TRBJ1-4; tentative D call: TRBD1 (5 bases). The CDR3 is 14 residues long. The germline V gene encodes CDR1 KGHSH and CDR2 LQKENI. Trimming took 8 bases from V and 0 from J, leaving 10 bases between them. CDR3 amino acids: CASHLGATNEKLFF. In DNA, the CDR3 is TGTGCCAGCCACCTGGGGGCAACTAATGAAAAACTGTTTTTT.

The table lists this clonotype with a few counts. This chain joins TRBV7-6 and TRBJ2-3, with D perhaps TRBD1 or TRBD2 (6 bases each). Trimming left V 1 base short and J 0 bases short, with 14 bases between. The CDR3 extends over 17 amino acids. Germline CDR1 is SGHVS and CDR2 is FNYEAQ. Here the CDR3 DNA reads TGTGCCAGCAGCTTAGATCCGGGGGCACCTAGCACAGATACGCAGTATTTT. It yields the protein CASSLDPGAPSTDTQYF.

This clonotype was detected once. The V and J genes are TRBV27 and TRBJ2-7, with 11 bases fitting TRBD1. CDR1 MNHEY and CDR2 SMNVEV come from the germline V gene (reference sequence). This CDR3 has 18 amino acids. The junction had 14 bases not matched to a gene; V was cut back by 5 bases and J by 2 bases. CDR3 residues: CASSLAPLGQGVPYEQYF. The CDR3, as DNA: TGTGCCAGCAGTCTCGCCCCCCTGGGACAGGGGGTACCCTACGAGCAGTACTTC.

With regard to this clonotype: A much larger clonotype is one base distant, so this may be a read error. Because the CDR3 is missing its conserved closing phenylalanine or tryptophan, this is likely a read error. The rearrangement uses TRBV7-4 and TRBJ1-4; no clear D. Germline V lookup: CDR1 SGHVT, CDR2 SQSDAQ. The CDR3 length is 14 residues. V lost 3 bases, J lost 8 bases, and 13 bases lay in between. CDR3 loop: CASSFGGRSEKLFL. The CDR3 coding sequence is TGTGCCAGCAGCTTTGGAGGGCGAAGCGAAAAACTGTTTTTG.

This clonotype was seen a handful of times. The chain uses TRBV11-2 and TRBJ2-1; D unclear. There are 11 residues in the CDR3. With 3 bases removed from V and 10 bases from J, the gap between germline ends came to 7 bases. CDR1 and CDR2 (germline): SGHAT, FQNNGV. The CDR3: CASSFYPEQFF. Here the CDR3 DNA reads TGTGCCAGCAGCTTCTATCCCGAGCAGTTCTTC.

This clonotype was seen only once. The chain combines TRBV28 with TRBJ1-4, with D unresolved. Germline assignment: CDR1 MDHEN and CDR2 SYDVKM. This CDR3 contains 15 residues. Trimming shortened V by 7 bases and J by 8 bases, and 20 bases separated the two germline ends. CDR3 protein: CASIHDRVLKEKLFF. CDR3 in DNA: TGTGCCAGCATTCATGACCGTGTGTTAAAAGAAAAACTGTTTTTT.